This T cell receptor beta chain was identified during a study of CD8 T cells in ankylosing spondylitis. In its sample, this clonotype was seen a few times. Its antigen is not identified. CDR3 length: 14 residues. The V gene's germline CDR1 is SEHNR and CDR2 FQNEAQ (reference sequence). V gave up 5 bases and J gave up 1 base, with 11 bases separating them. Study-level points and caveats: A TCR beta motif of about 8 highly homologous variants appeared characteristic of ankylosing spondylitis blood. Some of the motif variants had earlier been found in reactive arthritis patients' fluid and blood. Researchers report that disease-linked clones proved CD8+ and relatively rare in peripheral blood.

By quantitative 5'-RACE with molecular barcodes, the TCR beta libraries were made. MiXCR was run by TCRdb on the 5' RACE reads, yielding one entry per CDR3 protein. Among roughly 200,000 distinct CDR3 sequences listed, about 13% were seen once. Sequenced sample: blood, either unsorted or a sorted T cell fraction (not recorded which). The sequence was collected from a male donor with ankylosing spondylitis or in good health (not recorded which). The chain recombines TRBV7-9 with TRBJ1-1; weak D call: TRBD1 (5 bases). CDR3 sequence (DNA): TGTGCCAGCAGCCTGGGACCCGCGAACACTGAAGCTTTCTTT. Encoded protein: CASSLGPANTEAFF.